This T cell receptor (beta chain) is from a study of graft-versus-host responses after intestinal transplantation. The wider study: The transplants performed in recipients were multivisceral, liver-intestinal, or isolated intestinal. All of the recipients had induction that used anti-thymocyte globulin, then tacrolimus and steroids for around three years.

Repertoires were generated with immunoSEQ multiplex PCR, while TCRdb's copy carries only in-frame clones and drops some. The sample holds 60,000 to 80,000 clones, about 92% seen once. About this clone: The antigen is unknown.

Study outcomes and limitations: Declining HvG levels early post-transplant were linked to peak circulating GvH clone levels. Individuals carrying graft-donor T cell macrochimerism showed high graft-versus-host to host-versus-graft clonal ratios in allografts.

J lost 2 bases, V lost 5 bases, and 2 bases had no gene match. Germline CDR1 and CDR2: PRHDT and FYEKMQ (reference sequence). The CDR3 length is 14 residues. The sequence came from a human donor who received an intestinal transplant. This chain connects TRBV13 to TRBJ2-2; 7 nucleotides line up with TRBD2. Sample: unstimulated CD8+ T cells sorted from spleen or lymph node cells, taken before intestinal transplant. CDR3 sequence reads: CASSTGLNTGELFF. CDR3 DNA: TGTGCCAGCAGCACGGGACTAAACACCGGGGAGCTGTTTTTT.